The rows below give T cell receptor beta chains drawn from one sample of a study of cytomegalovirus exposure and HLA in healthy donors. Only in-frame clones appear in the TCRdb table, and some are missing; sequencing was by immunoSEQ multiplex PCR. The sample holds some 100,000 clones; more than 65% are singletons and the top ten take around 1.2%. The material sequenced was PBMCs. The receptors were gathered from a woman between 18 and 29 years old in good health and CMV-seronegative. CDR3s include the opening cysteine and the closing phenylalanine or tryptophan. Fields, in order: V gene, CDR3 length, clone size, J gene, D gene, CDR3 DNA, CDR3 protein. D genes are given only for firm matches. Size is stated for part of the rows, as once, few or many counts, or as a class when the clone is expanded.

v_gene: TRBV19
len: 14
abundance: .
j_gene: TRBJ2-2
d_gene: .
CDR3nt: TGTGCCAGTAGTATCCGGGTGAACACCGGGGAGCTGTTTTTT
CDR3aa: CASSIRVNTGELFF

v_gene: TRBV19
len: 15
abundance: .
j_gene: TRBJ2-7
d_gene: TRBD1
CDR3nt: TGTGCCAGTAGTACCCGGCCAGGGGGAACCTACGAGCAGTACTTC
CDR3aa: CASSTRPGGTYEQYF

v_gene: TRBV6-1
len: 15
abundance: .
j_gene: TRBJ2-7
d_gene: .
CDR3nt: TGTGCCAGCAGTGAAGCGTCGGCGGTCTCCTACGAGCAGTACTTC
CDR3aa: CASSEASAVSYEQYF

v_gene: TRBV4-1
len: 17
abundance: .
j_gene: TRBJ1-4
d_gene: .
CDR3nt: TGCGCCAGCAGCCAAGCGCACGAGGGCCCAACTAATGAAAAACTGTTTTTT
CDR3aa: CASSQAHEGPTNEKLFF

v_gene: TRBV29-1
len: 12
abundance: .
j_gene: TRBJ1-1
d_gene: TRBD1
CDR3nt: TGCAGCGTGGACAGGGGTTGGACTGAAGCTTTCTTT
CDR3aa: CSVDRGWTEAFF

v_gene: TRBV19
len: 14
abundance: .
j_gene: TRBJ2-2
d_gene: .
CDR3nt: TGTGCCAGTAGTATGTCCCAGAACACCGGGGAGCTGTTTTTT
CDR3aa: CASSMSQNTGELFF

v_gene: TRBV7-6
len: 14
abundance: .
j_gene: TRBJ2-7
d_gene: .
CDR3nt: TGTGCCAGCAGCTTAGCTCGACGGGGTTACGAGCAGTACTTC
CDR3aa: CASSLARRGYEQYF

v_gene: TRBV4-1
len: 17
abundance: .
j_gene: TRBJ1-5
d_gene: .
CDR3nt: TGCGCCAGCAGCCCGGGGGGGGCACGGGCCGGCGGACAGCCCCAGCATTTT
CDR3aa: CASSPGGARAGGQPQHF

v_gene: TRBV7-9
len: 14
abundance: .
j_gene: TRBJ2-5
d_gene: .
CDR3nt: TGTGCCAGCAGCTTTTCGCCGGGAGAAGAGACCCAGTACTTC
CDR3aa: CASSFSPGEETQYF

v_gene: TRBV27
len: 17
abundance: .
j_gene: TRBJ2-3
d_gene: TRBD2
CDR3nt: TGTGCCAGCAACCCGTTGGGAACGGGGGGGTATACAGATACGCAGTATTTT
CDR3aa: CASNPLGTGGYTDTQYF

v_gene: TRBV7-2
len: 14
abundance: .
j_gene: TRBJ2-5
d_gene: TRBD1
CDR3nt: TGTGCCAGCAACCCGGACAGGGGACAAGAGACCCAGTACTTC
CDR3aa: CASNPDRGQETQYF

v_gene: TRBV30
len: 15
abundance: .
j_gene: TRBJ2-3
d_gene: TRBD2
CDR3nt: TGTGCCTGGTCGAGGGACTACCCTAGCACAGATACGCAGTATTTT
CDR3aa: CAWSRDYPSTDTQYF

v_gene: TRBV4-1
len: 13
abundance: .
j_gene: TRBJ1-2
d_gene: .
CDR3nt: TGCGCCAGCACCGGTACAGGAAACTATGGCTACACCTTC
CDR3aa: CASTGTGNYGYTF

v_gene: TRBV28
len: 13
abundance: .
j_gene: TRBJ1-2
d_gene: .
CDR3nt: TGTGCCAGCAGCCCCCTCCGGGAAGCAGGCTACACCTTC
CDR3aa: CASSPLREAGYTF

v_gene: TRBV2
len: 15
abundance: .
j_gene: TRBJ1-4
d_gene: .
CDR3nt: TGTGCCAGCAGATCGGAACAGGGAACTAATGAAAAACTGTTTTTT
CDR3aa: CASRSEQGTNEKLFF

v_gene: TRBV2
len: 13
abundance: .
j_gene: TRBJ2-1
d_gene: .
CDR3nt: TGTGCCAGCAGTGCGGCGGGCGGCCATGAGCAGTTCTTC
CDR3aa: CASSAAGGHEQFF

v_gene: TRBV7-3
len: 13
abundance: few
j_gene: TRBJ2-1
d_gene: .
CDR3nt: TGTGCCAGCAGCTCTCTCTCTTTCAATGAGCAGTTCTTC
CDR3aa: CASSSLSFNEQFF

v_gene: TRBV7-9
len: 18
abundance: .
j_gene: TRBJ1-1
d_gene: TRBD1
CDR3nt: TGTGCCAGCAGCTTAGCGTGGCAGGACAGGGGGCAGGGCACTGAAGCTTTCTTT
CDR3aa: CASSLAWQDRGQGTEAFF

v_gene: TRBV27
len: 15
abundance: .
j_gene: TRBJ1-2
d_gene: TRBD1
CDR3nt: TGTGCCAGCAGCTGGACGGACAGGGGTACATATGGCTACACCTTC
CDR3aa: CASSWTDRGTYGYTF

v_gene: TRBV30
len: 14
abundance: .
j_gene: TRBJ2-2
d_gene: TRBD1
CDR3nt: TGTGCCTGGAGCGAGGGGGCTCATACCGGGGAGCTGTTTTTT
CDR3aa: CAWSEGAHTGELFF

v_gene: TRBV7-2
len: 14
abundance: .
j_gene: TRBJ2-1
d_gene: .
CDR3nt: TGTGCCAGCAGCCTATTAAGCTCCTACAATGAGCAGTTCTTC
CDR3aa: CASSLLSSYNEQFF

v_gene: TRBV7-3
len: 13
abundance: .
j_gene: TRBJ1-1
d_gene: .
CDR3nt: TGTGCCAGCAGCCCCCAGGGGTACACTGAAGCTTTCTTT
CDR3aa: CASSPQGYTEAFF

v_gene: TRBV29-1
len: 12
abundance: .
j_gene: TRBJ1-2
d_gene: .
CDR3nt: TGCAGCGTTGAACAGGGGTTGGACGGCTACACCTTC
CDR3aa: CSVEQGLDGYTF

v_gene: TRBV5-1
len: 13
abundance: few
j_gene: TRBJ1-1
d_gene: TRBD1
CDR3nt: TGCGCCAGCGGGGACAGGGTCAACACTGAAGCTTTCTTT
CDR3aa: CASGDRVNTEAFF

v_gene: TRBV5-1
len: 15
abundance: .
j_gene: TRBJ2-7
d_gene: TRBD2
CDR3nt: TGCGCCAGCAGCTCCCATAGCGGGGGGGCCTACGAGCAGTACTTC
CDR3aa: CASSSHSGGAYEQYF

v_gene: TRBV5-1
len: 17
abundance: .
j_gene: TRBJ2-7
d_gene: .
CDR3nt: TGCGCCAGCAGGCCAGGGGACCCGGGCTTAGCCGCCTACGAGCAGTACTTC
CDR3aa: CASRPGDPGLAAYEQYF

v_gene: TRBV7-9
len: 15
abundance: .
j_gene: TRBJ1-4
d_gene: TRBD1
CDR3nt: TGTGCCAGCAGCTTTGGGGACAGGGATGATGAAAAACTGTTTTTT
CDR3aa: CASSFGDRDDEKLFF

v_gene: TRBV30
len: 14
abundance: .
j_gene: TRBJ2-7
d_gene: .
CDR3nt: TGTGCCTGGAGCTTAGGGAGGACGCTTTACGAGCAGTACTTC
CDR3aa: CAWSLGRTLYEQYF

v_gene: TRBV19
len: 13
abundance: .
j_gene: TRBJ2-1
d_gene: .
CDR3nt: TGTGCCAGTAGTATAGACGCGGAAGATGAGCAGTTCTTC
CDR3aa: CASSIDAEDEQFF

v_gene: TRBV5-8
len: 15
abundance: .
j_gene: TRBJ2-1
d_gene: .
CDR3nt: TGTGCCAGCAGCTTCTATCGCGGATCGGGCAATGAGCAGTTCTTC
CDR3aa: CASSFYRGSGNEQFF

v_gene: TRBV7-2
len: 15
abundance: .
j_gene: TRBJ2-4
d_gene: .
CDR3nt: TGTGCCAGCAGCCCCTTTGGAGGGATTGGAGACATTCAGTACTTC
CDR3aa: CASSPFGGIGDIQYF

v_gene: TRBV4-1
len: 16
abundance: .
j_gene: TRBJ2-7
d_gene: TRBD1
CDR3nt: TGCGCCAGCAGCCAACGTACAGGGACAGGAGACTACGAGCAGTACTTC
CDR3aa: CASSQRTGTGDYEQYF

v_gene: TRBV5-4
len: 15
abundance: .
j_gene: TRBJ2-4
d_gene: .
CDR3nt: TGTGCCAGCAGCTCGACGAAAGGCCAAAGGACTATTCAGTACTTC
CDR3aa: CASSSTKGQRTIQYF

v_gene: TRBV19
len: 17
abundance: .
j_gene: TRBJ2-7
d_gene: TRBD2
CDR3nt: TGTGCCAGTAGTCCGCAGCGGGAGATGGGTATTAGTAGCGAGCAGTACTTC
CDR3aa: CASSPQREMGISSEQYF

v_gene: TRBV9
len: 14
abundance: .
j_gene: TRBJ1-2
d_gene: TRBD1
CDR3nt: TGTGCCAGCAGCGTAGACAGGGGCTCGGGTGGCTACACCTTC
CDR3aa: CASSVDRGSGGYTF

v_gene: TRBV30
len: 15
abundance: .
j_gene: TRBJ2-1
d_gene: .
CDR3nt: TGTGCCTGGAGTCCGGGACTTAGCGGTTACAATGAGCAGTTCTTC
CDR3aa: CAWSPGLSGYNEQFF

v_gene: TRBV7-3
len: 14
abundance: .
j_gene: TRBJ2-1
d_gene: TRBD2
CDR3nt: TGTGCCAGCAGCCCAAGGACTAGCGCCAATGAGCAGTTCTTC
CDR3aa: CASSPRTSANEQFF

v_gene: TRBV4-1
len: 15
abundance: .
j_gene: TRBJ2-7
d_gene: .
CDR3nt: TGCGCCAGCAGCCAAGATTTCGGGGTGCGATACGAGCAGTACTTC
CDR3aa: CASSQDFGVRYEQYF

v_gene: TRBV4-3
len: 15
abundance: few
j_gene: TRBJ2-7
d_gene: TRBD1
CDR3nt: TGCGCCAGCAGCCAAGATCAGGACAGGGTGGGCGAGCAGTACTTC
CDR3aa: CASSQDQDRVGEQYF

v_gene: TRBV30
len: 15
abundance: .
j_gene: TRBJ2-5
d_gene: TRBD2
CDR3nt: TGTGCCTGGTTCCAGACAGCCGGGAGGCGTGAGACCCAGTACTTC
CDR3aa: CAWFQTAGRRETQYF

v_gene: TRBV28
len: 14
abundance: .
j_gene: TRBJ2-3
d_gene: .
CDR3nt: TGTGCCAGCAGTTCTATACCCACCCCAAATACGCAGTATTTT
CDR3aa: CASSSIPTPNTQYF

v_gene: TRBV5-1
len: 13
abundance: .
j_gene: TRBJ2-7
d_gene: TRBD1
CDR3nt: TGCGCCAGCAGCAATACAGGGGCCCACGAGCAGTACTTC
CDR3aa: CASSNTGAHEQYF

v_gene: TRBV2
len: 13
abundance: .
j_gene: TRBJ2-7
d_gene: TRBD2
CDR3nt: TGTGCCAGCAGTGGACTAGCGGGATACGAGCAGTACTTC
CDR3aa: CASSGLAGYEQYF

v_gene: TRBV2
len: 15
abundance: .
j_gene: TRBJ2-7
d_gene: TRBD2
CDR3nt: TGTGCCAGCAGTGAAAACCCTAGCGGGCTCTACGAGCAGTACTTC
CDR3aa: CASSENPSGLYEQYF

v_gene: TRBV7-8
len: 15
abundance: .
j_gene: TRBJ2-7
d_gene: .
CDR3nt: TGTGCCAGCAGCTTAGGTCGGGAGCGATCCTACGAGCAGTACTTC
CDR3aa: CASSLGRERSYEQYF

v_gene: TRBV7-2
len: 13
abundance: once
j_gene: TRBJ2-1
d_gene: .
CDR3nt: TGTGCCAGCAGCTTAGCGCGGGGCGATGAGCAGTTCTTC
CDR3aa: CASSLARGDEQFF

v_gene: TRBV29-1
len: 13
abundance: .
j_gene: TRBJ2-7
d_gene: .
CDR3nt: TGCAGCGTTGGGCTGACTTCCCAGAACGAGCAGTACTTC
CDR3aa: CSVGLTSQNEQYF

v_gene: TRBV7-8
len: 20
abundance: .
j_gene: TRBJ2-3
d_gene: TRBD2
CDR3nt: TGTGCCAGCAGCGGACGACTCTCCAGCGGGGAAAACCCTAGCACAGATACGCAGTATTTT
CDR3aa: CASSGRLSSGENPSTDTQYF

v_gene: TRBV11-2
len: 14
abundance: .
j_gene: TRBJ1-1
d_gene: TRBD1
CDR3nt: TGTGCCAGCAGCTCAGACAGGGGGGACACTGAAGCTTTCTTT
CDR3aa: CASSSDRGDTEAFF

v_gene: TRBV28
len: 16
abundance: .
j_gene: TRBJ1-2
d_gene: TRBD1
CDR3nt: TGTGCCAGCAGTCCAAACTGGGGGGACAGTTTCTATGGCTACACCTTC
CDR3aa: CASSPNWGDSFYGYTF

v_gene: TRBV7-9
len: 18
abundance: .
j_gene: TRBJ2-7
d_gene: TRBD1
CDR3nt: TGTGCCAGCAGCTTATTCCCCGGGACAGGGGGCCACCTCTACGAGCAGTACTTC
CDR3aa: CASSLFPGTGGHLYEQYF

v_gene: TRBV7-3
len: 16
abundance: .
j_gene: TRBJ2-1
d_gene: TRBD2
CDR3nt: TGTGCCAGCAGCTTAAAGGCTAGCGGGGTATTGGATGAGCAGTTCTTC
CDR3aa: CASSLKASGVLDEQFF

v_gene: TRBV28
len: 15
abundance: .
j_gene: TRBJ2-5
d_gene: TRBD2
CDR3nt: TGTGCCAGCAGACGACTAGCGCTTGGGCAAGAGACCCAGTACTTC
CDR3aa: CASRRLALGQETQYF

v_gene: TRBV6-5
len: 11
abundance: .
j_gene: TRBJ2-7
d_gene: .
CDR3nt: TGTGCCAGCAGTTACTCGAGGGAGCAGTACTTC
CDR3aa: CASSYSREQYF

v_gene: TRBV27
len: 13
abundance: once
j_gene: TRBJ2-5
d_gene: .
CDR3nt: TGTGCCAGCAGTTTCGGGGGACGAGAGACCCAGTACTTC
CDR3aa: CASSFGGRETQYF

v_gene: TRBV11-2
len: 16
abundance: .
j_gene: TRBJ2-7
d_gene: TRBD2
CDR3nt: TGTGCCAGCAGCCCCTCAAGGCTAGCGGGAGGCCACGAGCAGTACTTC
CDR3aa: CASSPSRLAGGHEQYF

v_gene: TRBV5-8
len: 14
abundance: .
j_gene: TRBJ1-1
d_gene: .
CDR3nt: TGTGCCAGCGCGAACAGGGAAGGTTTTACTGAAGCTTTCTTT
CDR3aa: CASANREGFTEAFF